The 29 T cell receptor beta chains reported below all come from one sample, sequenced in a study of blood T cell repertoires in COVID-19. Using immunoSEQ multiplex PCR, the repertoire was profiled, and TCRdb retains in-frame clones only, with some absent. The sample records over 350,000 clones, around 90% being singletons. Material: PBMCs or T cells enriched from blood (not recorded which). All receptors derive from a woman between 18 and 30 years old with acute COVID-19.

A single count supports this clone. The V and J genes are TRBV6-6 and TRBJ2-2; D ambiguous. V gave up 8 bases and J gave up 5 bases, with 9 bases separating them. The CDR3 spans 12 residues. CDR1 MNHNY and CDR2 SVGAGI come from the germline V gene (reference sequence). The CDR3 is CASEKETGELFF. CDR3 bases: TGTGCCAGCGAAAAAGAGACCGGGGAGCTGTTTTTT.

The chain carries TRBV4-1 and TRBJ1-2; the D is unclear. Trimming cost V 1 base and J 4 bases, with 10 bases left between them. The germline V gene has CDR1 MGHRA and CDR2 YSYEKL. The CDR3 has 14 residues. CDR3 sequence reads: CASSQGQVIYGYTF. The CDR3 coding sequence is TGCGCCAGCAGCCAAGGTCAGGTGATCTATGGCTACACCTTC.

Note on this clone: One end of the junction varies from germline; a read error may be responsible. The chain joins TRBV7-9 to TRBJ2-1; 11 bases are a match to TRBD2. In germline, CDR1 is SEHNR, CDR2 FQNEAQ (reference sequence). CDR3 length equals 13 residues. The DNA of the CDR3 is TGTGCCAGCAGCATAGCGGGAGGGAATGAGCAGTTCTTC. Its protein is CASSIAGGNEQFF.

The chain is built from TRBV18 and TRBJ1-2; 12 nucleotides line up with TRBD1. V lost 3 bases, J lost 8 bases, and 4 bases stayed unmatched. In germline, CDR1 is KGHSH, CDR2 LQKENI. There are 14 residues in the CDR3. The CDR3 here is CASSPGTGGNGYTF. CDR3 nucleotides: TGTGCCAGCTCACCCGGGACAGGGGGCAACGGCTACACCTTC.

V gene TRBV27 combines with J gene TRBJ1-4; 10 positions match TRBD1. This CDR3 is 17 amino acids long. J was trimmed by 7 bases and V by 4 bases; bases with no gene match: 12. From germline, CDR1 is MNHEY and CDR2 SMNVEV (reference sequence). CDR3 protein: CASSSFPGQGKGEKLFF. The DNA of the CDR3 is TGTGCCAGCAGTTCTTTTCCGGGACAGGGGAAGGGTGAAAAACTGTTTTTT.

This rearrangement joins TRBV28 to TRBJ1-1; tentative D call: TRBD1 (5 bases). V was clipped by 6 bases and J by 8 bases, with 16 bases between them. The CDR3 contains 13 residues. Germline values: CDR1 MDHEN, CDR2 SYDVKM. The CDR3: CASRRGETSEAFF. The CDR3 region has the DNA TGTGCCAGCAGGCGGGGCGAGACCTCAGAAGCTTTCTTT. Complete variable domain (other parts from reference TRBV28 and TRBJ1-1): DVKVTQSSRYLVKRTGEKVFLECVQDMDHENMFWYRQDPGLGLRLIYFSYDVKMKEKGDIPEGYSVSREKKERFSLILESASTNQTSMYLCASRRGETSEAFFGQGTRLTVV.

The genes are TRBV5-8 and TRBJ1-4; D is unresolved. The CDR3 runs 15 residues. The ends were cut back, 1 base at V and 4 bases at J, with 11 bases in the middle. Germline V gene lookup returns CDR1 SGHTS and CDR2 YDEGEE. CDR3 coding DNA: TGTGCCAGCAGCTTGCATATGTACGGTAATGAAAAACTGTTTTTT. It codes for CASSLHMYGNEKLFF.

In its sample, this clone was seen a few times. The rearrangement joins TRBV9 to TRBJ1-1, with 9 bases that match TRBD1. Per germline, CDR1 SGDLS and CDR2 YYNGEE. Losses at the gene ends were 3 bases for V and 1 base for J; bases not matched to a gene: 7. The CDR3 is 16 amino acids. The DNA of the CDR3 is TGTGCCAGCAGCGGCGCCAGACAGGGGGAGAACACTGAAGCTTTCTTT. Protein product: CASSGARQGENTEAFF.

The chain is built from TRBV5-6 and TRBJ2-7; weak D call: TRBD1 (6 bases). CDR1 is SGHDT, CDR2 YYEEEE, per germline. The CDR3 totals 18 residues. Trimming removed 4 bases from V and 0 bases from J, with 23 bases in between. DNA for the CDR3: TGTGCCAGCAGCCGAGACCCGATAAGGACAGAATCCTCCTACGAGCAGTACTTC. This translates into CASSRDPIRTESSYEQYF.

The CDR3: CASGSATYNEQFF. CDR3 in DNA: TGTGCCAGCGGGAGTGCAACCTACAATGAGCAGTTCTTC. This chain uses TRBV27 with TRBJ2-1, with a weak D call TRBD2 (5 bases). The V end lost 8 bases, the J end lost 2 bases, and 10 bases lay between the germline ends. The CDR3 totals 13 residues. The germline gives CDR1 MNHEY, CDR2 SMNVEV (reference sequence).

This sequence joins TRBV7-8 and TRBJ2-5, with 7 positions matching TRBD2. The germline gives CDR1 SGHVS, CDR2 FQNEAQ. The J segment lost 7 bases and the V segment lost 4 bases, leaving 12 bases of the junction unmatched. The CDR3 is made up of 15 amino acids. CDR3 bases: TGTGCCAGCAGCTCGGAAGCGGGGTCCCCCGGGACCCAGTACTTC. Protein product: CASSSEAGSPGTQYF.

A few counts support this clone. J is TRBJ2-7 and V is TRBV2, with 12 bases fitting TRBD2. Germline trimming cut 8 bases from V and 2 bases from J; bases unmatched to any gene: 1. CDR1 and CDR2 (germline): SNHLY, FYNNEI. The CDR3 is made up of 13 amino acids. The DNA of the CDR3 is TGTGCCAGCCGGACTAGCGGGGCCTACGAGCAGTACTTC. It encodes CASRTSGAYEQYF.

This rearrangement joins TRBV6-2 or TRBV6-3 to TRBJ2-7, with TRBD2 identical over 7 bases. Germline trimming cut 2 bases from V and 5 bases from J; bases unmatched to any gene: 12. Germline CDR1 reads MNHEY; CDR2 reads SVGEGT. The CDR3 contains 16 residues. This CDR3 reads CASSYQAGRESHEQYF. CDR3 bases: TGTGCCAGCAGTTACCAGGCGGGGCGGGAGTCCCACGAGCAGTACTTC.

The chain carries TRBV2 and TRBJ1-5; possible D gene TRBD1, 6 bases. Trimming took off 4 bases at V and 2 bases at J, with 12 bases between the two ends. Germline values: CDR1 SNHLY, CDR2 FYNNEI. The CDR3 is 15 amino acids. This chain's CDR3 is CASSVAGAGNQPQHF. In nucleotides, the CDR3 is TGTGCCAGCAGTGTGGCGGGGGCCGGCAATCAGCCCCAGCATTTT.

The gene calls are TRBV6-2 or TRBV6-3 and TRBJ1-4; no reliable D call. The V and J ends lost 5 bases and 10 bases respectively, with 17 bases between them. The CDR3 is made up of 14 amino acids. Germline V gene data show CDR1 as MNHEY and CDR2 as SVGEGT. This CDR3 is CASSVTEEGGKLFF. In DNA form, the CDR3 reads TGTGCCAGCAGTGTCACAGAGGAGGGTGGAAAACTGTTTTTT.

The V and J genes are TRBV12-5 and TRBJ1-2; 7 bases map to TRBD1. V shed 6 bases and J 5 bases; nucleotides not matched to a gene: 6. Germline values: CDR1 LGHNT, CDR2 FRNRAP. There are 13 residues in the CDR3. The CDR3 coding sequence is TGTGCTAGTGGGGGCGGGACAGTTTATGGCTACACCTTC. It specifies CASGGGTVYGYTF.

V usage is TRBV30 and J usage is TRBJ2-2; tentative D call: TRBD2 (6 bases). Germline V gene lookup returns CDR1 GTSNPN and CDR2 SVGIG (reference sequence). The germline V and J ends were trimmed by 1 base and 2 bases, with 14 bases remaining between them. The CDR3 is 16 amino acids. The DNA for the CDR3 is TGTGCCTGGAGTGAATTAGCGGCCCTAAACACCGGGGAGCTGTTTTTT. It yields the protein CAWSELAALNTGELFF.

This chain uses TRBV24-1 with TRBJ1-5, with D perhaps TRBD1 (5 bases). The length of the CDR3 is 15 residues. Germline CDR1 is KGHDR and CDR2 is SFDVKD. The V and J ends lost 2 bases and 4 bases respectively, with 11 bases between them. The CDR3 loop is CATSDSRAGNQPQHF. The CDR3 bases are TGTGCCACCAGTGATTCTCGGGCAGGGAATCAGCCCCAGCATTTT.

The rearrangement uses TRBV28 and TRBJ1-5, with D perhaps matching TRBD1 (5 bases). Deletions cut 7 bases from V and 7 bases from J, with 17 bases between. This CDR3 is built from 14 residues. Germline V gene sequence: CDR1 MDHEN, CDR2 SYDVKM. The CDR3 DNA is TGTGCCAGCAACCTGGGACTCCCGGGACAGCCCCAGCATTTT. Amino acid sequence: CASNLGLPGQPQHF.

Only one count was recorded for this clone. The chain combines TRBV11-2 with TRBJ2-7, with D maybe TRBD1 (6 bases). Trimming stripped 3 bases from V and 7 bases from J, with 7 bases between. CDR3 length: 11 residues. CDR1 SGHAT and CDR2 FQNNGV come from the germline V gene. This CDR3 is CASSFQGEQYF. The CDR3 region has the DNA TGTGCCAGCAGCTTTCAGGGGGAGCAGTACTTC.

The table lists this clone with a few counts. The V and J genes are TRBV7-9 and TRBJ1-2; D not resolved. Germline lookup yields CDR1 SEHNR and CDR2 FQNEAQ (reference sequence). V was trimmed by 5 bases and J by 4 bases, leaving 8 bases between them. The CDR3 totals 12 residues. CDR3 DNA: TGTGCCAGCAGCCAAAACAGCTATGGCTACACCTTC. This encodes CASSQNSYGYTF.

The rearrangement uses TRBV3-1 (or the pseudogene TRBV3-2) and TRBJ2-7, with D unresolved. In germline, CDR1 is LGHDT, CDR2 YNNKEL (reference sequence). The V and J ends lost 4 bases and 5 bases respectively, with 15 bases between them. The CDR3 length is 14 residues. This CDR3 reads CASSPVQELDEQYF. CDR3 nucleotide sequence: TGTGCCAGCAGCCCGGTGCAGGAATTGGACGAGCAGTACTTC.

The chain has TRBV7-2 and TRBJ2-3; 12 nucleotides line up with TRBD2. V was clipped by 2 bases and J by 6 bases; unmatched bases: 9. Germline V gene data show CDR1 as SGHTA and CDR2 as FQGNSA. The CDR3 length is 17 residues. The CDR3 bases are TGTGCCAGCAGCTTAATGTCTAGCGGGGGGGCCGGGGATACGCAGTATTTT. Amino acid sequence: CASSLMSSGGAGDTQYF.

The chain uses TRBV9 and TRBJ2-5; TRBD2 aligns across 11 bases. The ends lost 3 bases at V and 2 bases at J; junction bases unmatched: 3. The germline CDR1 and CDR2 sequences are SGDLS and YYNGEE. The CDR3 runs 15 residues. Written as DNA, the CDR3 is TGTGCCAGCAGCGCCCGGACTAGCGGGCAAGAGACCCAGTACTTC. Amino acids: CASSARTSGQETQYF.

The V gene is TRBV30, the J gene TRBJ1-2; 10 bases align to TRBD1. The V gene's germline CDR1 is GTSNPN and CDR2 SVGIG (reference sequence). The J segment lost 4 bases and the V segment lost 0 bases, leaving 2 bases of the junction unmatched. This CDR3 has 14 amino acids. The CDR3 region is CAWSVGQGTYGYTF. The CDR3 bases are TGTGCCTGGAGTGTGGGACAGGGGACCTATGGCTACACCTTC.

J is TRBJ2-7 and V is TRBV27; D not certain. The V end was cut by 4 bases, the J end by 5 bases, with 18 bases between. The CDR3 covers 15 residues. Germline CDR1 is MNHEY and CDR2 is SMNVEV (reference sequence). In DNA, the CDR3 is TGTGCCAGCAGTTCTTTGGTCCCTCGATACAACGAGCAGTACTTC. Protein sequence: CASSSLVPRYNEQYF.

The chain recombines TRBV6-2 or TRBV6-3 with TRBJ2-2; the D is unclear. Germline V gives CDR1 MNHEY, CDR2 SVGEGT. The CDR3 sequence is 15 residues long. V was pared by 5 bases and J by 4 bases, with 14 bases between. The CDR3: CASSPPAAATGELFF. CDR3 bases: TGTGCCAGCAGTCCACCCGCCGCGGCCACCGGGGAGCTGTTTTTT.

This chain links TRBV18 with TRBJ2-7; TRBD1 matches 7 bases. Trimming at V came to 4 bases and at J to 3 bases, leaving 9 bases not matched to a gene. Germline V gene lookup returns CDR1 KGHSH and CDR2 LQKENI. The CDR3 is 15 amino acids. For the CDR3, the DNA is TGTGCCAGCTCACTAACCGGGACAGAAGTCTACGAGCAGTACTTC. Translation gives CASSLTGTEVYEQYF.

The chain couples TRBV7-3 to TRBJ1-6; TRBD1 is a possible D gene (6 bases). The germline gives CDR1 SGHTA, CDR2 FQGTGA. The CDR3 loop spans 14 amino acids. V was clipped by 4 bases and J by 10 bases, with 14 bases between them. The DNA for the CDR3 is TGTGCCAGCAGCTCGGGACAAGGGCGGTCACCCCTCCACTTT. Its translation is CASSSGQGRSPLHF.